These 11 T cell receptor beta chains share one sample of origin, sequenced in a study of blood T cell repertoires in COVID-19. Using immunoSEQ multiplex PCR, the repertoire was profiled, and TCRdb retains in-frame clones only, with some absent. The sample carries 120,000 to 150,000 clones, roughly 85% recorded once. The sequencing input was peripheral blood. All receptors come from a woman aged 60-70 years with COVID-19, enrolled during active disease.

The chain combines TRBV12-3 or TRBV12-4 with TRBJ2-7; tentative D call: TRBD1 (6 bases). V was clipped by 6 bases and J by 0 bases, with 9 bases between them. The CDR3 is made up of 13 amino acids. This CDR3 reads CASRDSLSYEQYF. Here the CDR3 DNA reads TGTGCCAGCAGGGACAGCCTCTCCTACGAGCAGTACTTC.

The rearrangement uses TRBV11-1 and TRBJ2-2; D might be TRBD1 (5 bases). Between the trimmed V and J ends, which lost 2 bases and 3 bases, there was a span of 13 bases. The CDR3 runs 16 residues. Germline lookup yields CDR1 SGHAT and CDR2 FQDESV (reference sequence). CDR3 sequence: CASSLNSDSYTGELFF. The CDR3 DNA reads TGTGCCAGCAGCTTAAATTCCGACAGTTACACCGGGGAGCTGTTTTTT.

The chain employs TRBV6-2 or TRBV6-3 and TRBJ2-3, with 9 bases fitting TRBD2. Germline CDR1 reads MNHEY; CDR2 reads SVGEGT. The CDR3 runs 15 residues. With 6 bases clipped from V and 7 bases from J, the junction kept 11 bases outside the gene matches. DNA of the CDR3: TGTGCCAGCAGCCTCCCTAGCGGGGCTGGATATACGCAGTATTTT. Translating it yields CASSLPSGAGYTQYF.

The rearrangement uses TRBV13 and TRBJ2-7, with TRBD1 identical over 8 bases. Germline trimming cut 4 bases from V and 5 bases from J; bases unmatched to any gene: 7. This CDR3 has 14 amino acids. Germline CDR1 reads PRHDT; CDR2 reads FYEKMQ (reference sequence). The CDR3 DNA reads TGTGCCAGCAGCTCCACCGGACAGGGCGACGAGCAGTACTTC. This sequence encodes CASSSTGQGDEQYF.

This chain joins TRBV11-3 and TRBJ2-7; 8 positions agree with TRBD1. Germline CDR1 reads SGHNT; CDR2 reads YENEEA. This CDR3 has 16 residues. The V gene end was trimmed by 0 bases and the J gene end by 1 base; junction bases not matched to a gene: 5. The CDR3 DNA reads as TGTGCCAGCAGCTTAGAGGGACAGGTGGAGTCCTACGAGCAGTACTTC. It codes for CASSLEGQVESYEQYF.

The chain joins TRBV19 to TRBJ1-4; the D gene is possibly TRBD1 (5 bases). CDR1 LNHDA and CDR2 SQIVND come from the germline V gene (reference sequence). With 1 base removed from V and 11 bases from J, the gap between germline ends came to 14 bases. The CDR3 is made up of 14 amino acids. In DNA form, the CDR3 reads TGTGCCAGTAGTATAGGGGGCCGGGGAGGCAAACTGTTTTTT. This gives the protein CASSIGGRGGKLFF.

This rearrangement joins TRBV18 to TRBJ2-7; TRBD1 matches at 7 bases. This CDR3 region has 14 residues. The ends lost 1 base at V and 6 bases at J; junction bases unmatched: 6. CDR1 is KGHSH and CDR2 is LQKENI in the germline V gene. CDR3 DNA sequence: TGTGCCAGCTCACCACTTAAGGGGGCCGGCGAGCAGTACTTC. Translation gives CASSPLKGAGEQYF.

CDR3 region: CASSSPDRDGGYEQYF. For the CDR3, the DNA is TGTGCCAGCAGTTCCCCGGACAGGGATGGAGGCTACGAGCAGTACTTC. The V and J genes are TRBV6-5 and TRBJ2-7; 8 nucleotides match TRBD1. After removal of 4 bases from V and 3 bases from J, the junction contained 11 bases not matched to a gene. Germline lookup yields CDR1 MNHEY and CDR2 SVGAGI. This CDR3 spans 16 amino acids.

The rearrangement joins TRBV23-1 to TRBJ2-1; D possibly corresponds to TRBD1 (5 bases). TRBV23-1 is flagged as an ORF with uncertain function. V was cut by 1 base and J by 8 bases, with 9 bases left in between. The CDR3 length is 13 residues. This CDR3 is CASSQCRAHEQFF. CDR3 DNA: TGCGCCAGCAGTCAATGCAGGGCCCATGAGCAGTTCTTC.

The J gene is TRBJ1-3, the V gene TRBV6-1; 7 bases map to TRBD1. The CDR3 is 15 residues long. The V gene's germline CDR1 is MNHNS and CDR2 SASEGT. The V and J ends lost 3 bases and 0 bases, in that order; junction bases with no gene match: 2. The CDR3 loop is CASSDGTASGNTIYF. CDR3 nucleotides: TGTGCCAGCAGTGATGGGACAGCCTCTGGAAACACCATATATTTT.

The chain couples TRBV4-2 to TRBJ1-6; TRBD1 aligns across 8 bases. The CDR3 has 19 residues. Germline CDR1 and CDR2: LGHNA and YNFKEQ. Unmatched junction bases numbered 7, after V lost 0 bases and J lost 0 bases. In DNA form, the CDR3 reads TGTGCCAGCAGCCAAGAAAATCCAGGGGGCGGCTCCTATAATTCACCCCTCCACTTT. Protein: CASSQENPGGGSYNSPLHF.